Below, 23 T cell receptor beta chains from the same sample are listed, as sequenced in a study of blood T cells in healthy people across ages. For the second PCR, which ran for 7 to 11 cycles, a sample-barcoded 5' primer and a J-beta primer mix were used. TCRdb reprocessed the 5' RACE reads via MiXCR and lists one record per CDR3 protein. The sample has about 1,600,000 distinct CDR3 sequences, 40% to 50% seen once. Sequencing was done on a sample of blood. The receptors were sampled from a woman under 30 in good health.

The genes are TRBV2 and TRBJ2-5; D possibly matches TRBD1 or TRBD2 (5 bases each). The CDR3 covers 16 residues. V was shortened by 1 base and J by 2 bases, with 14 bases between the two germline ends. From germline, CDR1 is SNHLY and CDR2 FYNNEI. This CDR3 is CASSEGVAGRQETQYF. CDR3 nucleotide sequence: TGTGCCAGCAGTGAAGGGGTCGCAGGGAGACAAGAGACCCAGTACTTC.

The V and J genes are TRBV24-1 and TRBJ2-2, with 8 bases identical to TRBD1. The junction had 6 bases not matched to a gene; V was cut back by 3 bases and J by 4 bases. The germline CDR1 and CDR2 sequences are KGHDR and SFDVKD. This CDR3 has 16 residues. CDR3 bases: TGTGCCACCAGTGATCCGCGGACAGGGTCCACCGGGGAGCTGTTTTTT. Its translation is CATSDPRTGSTGELFF.

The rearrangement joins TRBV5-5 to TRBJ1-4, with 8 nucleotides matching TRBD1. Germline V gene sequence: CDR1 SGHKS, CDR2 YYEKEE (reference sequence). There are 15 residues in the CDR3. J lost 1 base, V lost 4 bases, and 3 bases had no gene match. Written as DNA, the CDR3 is TGTGCCAGCAGCAATGGACAGGGAACTAATGAAAAACTGTTTTTT. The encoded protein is CASSNGQGTNEKLFF.

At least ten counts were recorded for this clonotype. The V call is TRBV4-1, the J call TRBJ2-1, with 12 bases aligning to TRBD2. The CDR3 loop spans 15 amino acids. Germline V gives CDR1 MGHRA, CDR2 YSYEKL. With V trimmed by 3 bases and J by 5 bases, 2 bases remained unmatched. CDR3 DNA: TGCGCCAGCAGCCAGACTAGCGGGGGACACAATGAGCAGTTCTTC. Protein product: CASSQTSGGHNEQFF.

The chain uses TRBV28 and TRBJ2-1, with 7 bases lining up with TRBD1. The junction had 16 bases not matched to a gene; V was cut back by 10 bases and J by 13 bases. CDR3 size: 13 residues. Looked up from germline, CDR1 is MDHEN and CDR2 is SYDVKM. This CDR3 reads CATGTAQGNIQFF. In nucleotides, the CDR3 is TGTGCCACCGGGACAGCCCAGGGGAACATTCAGTTCTTC.

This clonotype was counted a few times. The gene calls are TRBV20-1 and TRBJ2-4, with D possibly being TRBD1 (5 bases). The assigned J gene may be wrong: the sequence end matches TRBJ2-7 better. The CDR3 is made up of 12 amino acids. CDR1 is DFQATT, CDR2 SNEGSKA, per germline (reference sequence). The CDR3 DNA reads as TGCAGTGCTAGGGGTCGTAGGGGCGAGCAGTACTTC. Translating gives CSARGRRGEQYF.

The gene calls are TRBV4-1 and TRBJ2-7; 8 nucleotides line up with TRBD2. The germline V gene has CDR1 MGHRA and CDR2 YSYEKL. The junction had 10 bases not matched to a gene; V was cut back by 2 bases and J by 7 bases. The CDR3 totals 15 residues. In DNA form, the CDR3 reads TGCGCCAGCAGCCAATGGACGGGGGGGTACAATGAGCAGTACTTC. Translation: CASSQWTGGYNEQYF.

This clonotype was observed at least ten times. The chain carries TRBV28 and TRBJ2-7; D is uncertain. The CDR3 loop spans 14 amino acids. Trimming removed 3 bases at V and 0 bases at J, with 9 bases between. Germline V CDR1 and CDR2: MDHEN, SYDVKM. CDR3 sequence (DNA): TGTGCCAGCAGTTTGCCGCTTAGCTCCTACGAGCAGTACTTC. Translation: CASSLPLSSYEQYF.

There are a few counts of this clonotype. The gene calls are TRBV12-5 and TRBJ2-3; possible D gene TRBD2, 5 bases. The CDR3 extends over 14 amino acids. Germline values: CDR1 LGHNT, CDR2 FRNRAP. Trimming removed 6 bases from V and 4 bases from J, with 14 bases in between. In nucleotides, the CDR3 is TGTGCTAGTGGCGCTGATTCAGCGGCAGATACGCAGTATTTT. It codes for CASGADSAADTQYF.

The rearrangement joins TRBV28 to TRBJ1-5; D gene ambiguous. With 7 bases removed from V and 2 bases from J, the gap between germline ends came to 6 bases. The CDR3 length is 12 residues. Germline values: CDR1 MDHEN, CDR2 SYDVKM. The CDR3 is CASIAGNQPQHF. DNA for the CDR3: TGTGCCAGCATCGCTGGCAATCAGCCCCAGCATTTT.

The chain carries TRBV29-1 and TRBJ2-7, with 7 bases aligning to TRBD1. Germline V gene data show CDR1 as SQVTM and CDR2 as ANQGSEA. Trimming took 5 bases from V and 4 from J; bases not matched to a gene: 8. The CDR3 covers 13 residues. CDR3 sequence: CSVIRDRDYEQYF. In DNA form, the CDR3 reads TGCAGCGTTATAAGAGACAGGGATTACGAGCAGTACTTC.

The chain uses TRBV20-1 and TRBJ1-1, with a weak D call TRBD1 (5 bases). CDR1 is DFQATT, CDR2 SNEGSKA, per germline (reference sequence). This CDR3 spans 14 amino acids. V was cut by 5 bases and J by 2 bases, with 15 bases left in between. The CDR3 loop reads CSAEDRQTNTEAFF. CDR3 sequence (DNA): TGCAGTGCTGAGGATCGACAGACTAACACTGAAGCTTTCTTT.

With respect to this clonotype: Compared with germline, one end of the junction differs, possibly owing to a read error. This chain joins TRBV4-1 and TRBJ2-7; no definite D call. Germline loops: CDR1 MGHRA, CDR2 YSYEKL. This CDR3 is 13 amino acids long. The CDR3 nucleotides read TGCGCCAGCAGCCAAGAAGTATCCTTCGAGCAGTACTTC. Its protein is CASSQEVSFEQYF.

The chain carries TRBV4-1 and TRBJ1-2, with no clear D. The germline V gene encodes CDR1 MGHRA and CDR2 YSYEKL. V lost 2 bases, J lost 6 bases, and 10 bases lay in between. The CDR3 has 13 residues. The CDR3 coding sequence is TGCGCCAGCAGCCAATGGTCGACGAATGGCTACACCTTC. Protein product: CASSQWSTNGYTF.

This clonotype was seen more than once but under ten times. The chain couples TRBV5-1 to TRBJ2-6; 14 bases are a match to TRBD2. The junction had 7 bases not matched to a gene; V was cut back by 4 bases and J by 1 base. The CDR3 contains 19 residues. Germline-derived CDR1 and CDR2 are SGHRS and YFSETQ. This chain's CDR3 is CASSPGTSGSLSGANVLTF. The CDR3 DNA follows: TGCGCCAGCAGCCCAGGGACTAGCGGGAGTTTGTCTGGGGCCAACGTCCTGACTTTC. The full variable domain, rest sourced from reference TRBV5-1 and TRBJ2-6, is KAGVTQTPRYLIKTRGQQVTLSCSPISGHRSVSWYQQTPGQGLQFLFEYFSETQRNKGNFPGRFSGRQFSNSRSEMNVSTLELGDSALYLCASSPGTSGSLSGANVLTFGAGSRLTVL.

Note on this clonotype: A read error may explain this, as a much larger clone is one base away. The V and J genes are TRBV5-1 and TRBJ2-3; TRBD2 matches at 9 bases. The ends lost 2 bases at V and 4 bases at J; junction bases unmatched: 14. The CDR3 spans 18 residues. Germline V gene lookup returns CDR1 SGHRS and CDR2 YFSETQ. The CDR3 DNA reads TGCGCCAGCAGCTTATCCGGGACTAGCTGGAGAGGGGCAGATACGCAGTATTTT. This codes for CASSLSGTSWRGADTQYF.

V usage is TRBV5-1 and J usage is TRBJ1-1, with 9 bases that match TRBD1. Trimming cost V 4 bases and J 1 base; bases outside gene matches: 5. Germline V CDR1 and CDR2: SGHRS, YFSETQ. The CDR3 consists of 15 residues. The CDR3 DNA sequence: TGCGCCAGCAGCGGCCGGGACAGGGCGAACACTGAAGCTTTCTTT. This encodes CASSGRDRANTEAFF.

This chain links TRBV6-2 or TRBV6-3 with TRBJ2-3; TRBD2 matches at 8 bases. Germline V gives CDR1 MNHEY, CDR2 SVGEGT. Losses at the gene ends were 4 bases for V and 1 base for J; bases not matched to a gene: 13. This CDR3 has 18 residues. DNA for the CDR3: TGTGCCAGCAGTTTGCCCAGCGGGAGTGTAGTGGGCACAGATACGCAGTATTTT. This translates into CASSLPSGSVVGTDTQYF.

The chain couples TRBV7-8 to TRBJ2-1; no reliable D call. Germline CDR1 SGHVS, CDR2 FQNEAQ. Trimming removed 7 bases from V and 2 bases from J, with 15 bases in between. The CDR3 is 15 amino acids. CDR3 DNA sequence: TGTGCCAGCACCCTACCCAGGCTCACCTACAATGAGCAGTTCTTC. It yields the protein CASTLPRLTYNEQFF.

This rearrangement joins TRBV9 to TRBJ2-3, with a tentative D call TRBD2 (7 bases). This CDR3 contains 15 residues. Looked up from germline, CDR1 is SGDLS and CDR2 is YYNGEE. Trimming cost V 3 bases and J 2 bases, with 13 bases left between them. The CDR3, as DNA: TGTGCCAGCAGCGGCGGGGGACAAAACACAGATACGCAGTATTTT. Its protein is CASSGGGQNTDTQYF.

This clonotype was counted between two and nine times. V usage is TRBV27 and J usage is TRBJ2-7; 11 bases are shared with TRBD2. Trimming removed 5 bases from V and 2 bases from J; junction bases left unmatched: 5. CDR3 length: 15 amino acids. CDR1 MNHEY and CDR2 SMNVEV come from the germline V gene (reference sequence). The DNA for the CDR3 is TGTGCCAGCAGTCTAGCGACTAGCGGGGCCTACGAGCAGTACTTC. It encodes CASSLATSGAYEQYF.

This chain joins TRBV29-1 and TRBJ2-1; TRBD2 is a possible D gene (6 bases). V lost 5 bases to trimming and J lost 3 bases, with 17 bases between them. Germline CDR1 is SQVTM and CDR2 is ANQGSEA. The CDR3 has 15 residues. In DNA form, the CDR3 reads TGCAGCGTTCGTTCGGGCCCGGGGGACTACAATGAGCAGTTCTTC. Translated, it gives CSVRSGPGDYNEQFF.

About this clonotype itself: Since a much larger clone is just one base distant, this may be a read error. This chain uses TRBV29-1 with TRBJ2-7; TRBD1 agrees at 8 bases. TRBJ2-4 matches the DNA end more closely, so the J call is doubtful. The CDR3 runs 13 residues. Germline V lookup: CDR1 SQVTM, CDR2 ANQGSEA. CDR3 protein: CSVVWTGTNIQYF. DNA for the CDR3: TGCAGCGTTGTTTGGACAGGGACTAACATTCAGTACTTC.